This T cell receptor beta chain came from a study of OX40 agonist ivuxolimab in advanced cancers. About the study: Treatment of patients was with ivuxolimab, an agonistic anti-OX40 (CD134) antibody.

The data were produced by immunoSEQ multiplex PCR, yet TCRdb's version contains in-frame clones alone and is incomplete. Here the sample spans around 26,000 clones, 65% to 80% being singletons. Germline CDR1 and CDR2: LGHNA and YSLEER. V lost 0 bases and J 6 bases, leaving 18 bases between the germline ends. The CDR3 length is 17 residues. This chain uses TRBV4-3 with TRBJ1-5; D is perhaps TRBD1 (6 bases). The TCR comes from an adult with an advanced solid tumor such as melanoma, head and neck, liver or kidney cancer. This specimen consisted of CD4+ or CD8+ T cells sorted from blood, obtained in a trial of the OX40 agonist ivuxolimab. CDR3 amino acids: CASSQDEVRGQVQPQHF. The DNA for the CDR3 is TGCGCCAGCAGCCAAGATGAGGTGCGGGGGCAGGTTCAGCCCCAGCATTTT.